The next 30 T cell receptor beta chains were all read from a single sample in a study of T cells after yellow fever vaccination. TCRdb used MiXCR to reprocess the 5' RACE reads, holding one entry per CDR3 protein. This table holds about 74,000 distinct CDR3 sequences, more than 5.5% found once. The sample here was CD8+ T cells sorted from PBMCs, taken about 5 days after the first yellow fever vaccination. The receptors here all came from a man aged 18 to 30 who received the YFV17D yellow fever vaccine.

This clonotype was counted between two and nine times. The rearrangement joins TRBV4-1 to TRBJ1-1; D ambiguous. In germline, CDR1 is MGHRA, CDR2 YSYEKL. V was pared by 5 bases and J by 1 base, with 8 bases between. The CDR3 has 13 residues. CDR3 DNA: TGCGCCAGCAGCTCCACAGAGAACACTGAAGCTTTCTTT. Translation gives CASSSTENTEAFF.

DNA for the CDR3: TGTGCCAGCAGTCGAACCACAGGCGTGAACACTGAAGCTTTCTTT. This encodes CASSRTTGVNTEAFF. The chain recombines TRBV7-9 with TRBJ1-1; weak D call: TRBD1 (5 bases). V shed 6 bases and J shed 0 bases, with 14 bases lying between them. The germline V gene encodes CDR1 SEHNR and CDR2 FQNEAQ (reference sequence). There are 15 residues in the CDR3.

The gene calls are TRBV7-2 and TRBJ2-5; D might be TRBD2 (5 bases). V lost 1 base to trimming and J lost 5 bases, with 14 bases between them. The CDR3 spans 15 residues. Germline V CDR1 and CDR2: SGHTA, FQGNSA. The CDR3 region is CASSLGSLAWETQYF. For the CDR3, the DNA is TGTGCCAGCAGCTTAGGGTCCCTAGCCTGGGAGACCCAGTACTTC.

The V call is TRBV6-5, the J call TRBJ2-5; 12 bases are shared with TRBD1. CDR1 MNHEY and CDR2 SVGAGI come from the germline V gene. V shed 1 base and J 4 bases; nucleotides not matched to a gene: 4. This CDR3 spans 16 amino acids. The DNA of the CDR3 is TGTGCCAGCAGTTACTTTTGGGACAGGGGGCCAGAGACCCAGTACTTC. This gives the protein CASSYFWDRGPETQYF.

In this sample, this clonotype turned up a few times. The gene calls are TRBV27 and TRBJ2-5; D is perhaps TRBD1 (6 bases). CDR3 length: 14 amino acids. The V gene lost 1 base and the J gene lost 5 bases, with 11 bases spanning the gap. Germline CDR1 MNHEY, CDR2 SMNVEV (reference sequence). CDR3 sequence reads: CASSLYWGLETQYF. In DNA, the CDR3 is TGTGCCAGCAGTTTATATTGGGGGCTGGAGACCCAGTACTTC.

This clonotype was found a few times. The chain uses TRBV6-2 or TRBV6-3 and TRBJ1-5; the D is unclear. This CDR3 has 13 residues. Trimming took 7 bases from V and 4 from J, leaving 11 bases between them. Germline lookup yields CDR1 MNHEY and CDR2 SVGEGT. The DNA for the CDR3 is TGTGCCAGCACCAAGAGATTAAATCAGCCCCAGCATTTT. This gives the protein CASTKRLNQPQHF.

This clonotype was detected ten times or more. The chain carries TRBV6-5 and TRBJ1-1; TRBD1 might be the D (6 bases). The CDR3 has 14 residues. The germline V gene has CDR1 MNHEY and CDR2 SVGAGI. V gave up 7 bases and J gave up 1 base, with 13 bases separating them. In DNA form, the CDR3 reads TGTGCCAGCATCTACAGGGTAACGAACACTGAAGCTTTCTTT. Translated, it gives CASIYRVTNTEAFF.

This clonotype appeared many times. The V and J genes are TRBV7-2 and TRBJ1-5; D might be TRBD1 (6 bases). This CDR3 region has 14 residues. Germline V CDR1 and CDR2: SGHTA, FQGNSA. Trimming took 5 bases from V and 7 from J, leaving 15 bases between them. The CDR3 DNA sequence: TGTGCCAGCAGCCCGGGTGGGGGGCTCCAGCCCCAGCATTTT. It is translated as CASSPGGGLQPQHF.

This clonotype was picked up a small number of times. The V call is TRBV7-2, the J call TRBJ2-5; maybe TRBD2 (6 bases). CDR3 size: 16 residues. CDR1 and CDR2 (germline): SGHTA, FQGNSA. Trimming cost V 5 bases and J 1 base, with 17 bases left between them. In DNA form, the CDR3 reads TGTGCCAGCAGCCTCCACGGGGGAGGACTCCAAGAGACCCAGTACTTC. This gives the protein CASSLHGGGLQETQYF.

Ten or more counts support this clonotype. The rearrangement joins TRBV19 to TRBJ2-5, with D perhaps assigned TRBD1 or TRBD2 (5 bases each). CDR3 size: 16 residues. V gave up 4 bases and J gave up 2 bases, with 17 bases separating them. Germline V gene sequence: CDR1 LNHDA, CDR2 SQIVND (reference sequence). This chain's CDR3 is CASSNRWDGGQETQYF. CDR3 DNA: TGTGCCAGTAGTAACCGTTGGGACGGAGGACAAGAGACCCAGTACTTC.

J is TRBJ1-3 and V is TRBV4-1; D not resolved. V lost 4 bases, J lost 3 bases, and 10 bases lay in between. This CDR3 is built from 14 residues. Germline V CDR1 and CDR2: MGHRA, YSYEKL. CDR3 DNA sequence: TGCGCCAGCAGCCCCGAGGGAATTGGAAACACCATATATTTT. Protein sequence: CASSPEGIGNTIYF.

Comment on this clonotype: Since a much larger clone is just one base distant, this may be a read error. The CDR3 loop reads CASSQTPWDNDTQYF. CDR3 DNA: TGTGCCAGCAGCCAAACACCATGGGACAACGATACGCAGTATTTT. The J gene is TRBJ2-3, the V gene TRBV14; a weak D match, TRBD1 (6 bases). CDR1 and CDR2 from the germline V gene are SGHDN and FVKESK. V was pared by 2 bases and J by 6 bases, with 15 bases between. The CDR3 has 15 amino acids.

As for this clonotype: At one end, the junction sequence differs from germline, possibly due to a read error. CDR3 coding DNA: TGTGCTAGCAGCTTTGGGACTAGCGACGATGAGCAGTTCTTC. It translates to CASSFGTSDDEQFF. The J gene is TRBJ2-1, the V gene TRBV7-7, with 10 bases identical to TRBD2. Per germline, CDR1 SSHAT and CDR2 FNYEAQ (reference sequence). The CDR3 is 14 residues long.

This clonotype was observed at least ten times. This chain connects TRBV27 to TRBJ2-6, with D uncertain. The CDR3 consists of 13 residues. V shed 3 bases and J shed 0 bases, with 0 bases lying between them. CDR1 and CDR2 (germline): MNHEY, SMNVEV (reference sequence). The CDR3 region is CASSFSGANVLTF. CDR3 sequence (DNA): TGTGCCAGCAGTTTCTCTGGGGCCAACGTCCTGACTTTC.

The gene calls are TRBV6-6 and TRBJ2-7; no definite D call. Germline V gene sequence: CDR1 MNHNY, CDR2 SVGAGI (reference sequence). Trimming took 5 bases from V and 0 from J, leaving 8 bases between them. The CDR3 loop spans 13 amino acids. The CDR3 coding sequence is TGTGCCAGCAGTCCGGACGGCTCCTACGAGCAGTACTTC. As protein: CASSPDGSYEQYF.

This chain uses TRBV3-1 with TRBJ2-4; D is perhaps TRBD2 (5 bases). The germline V and J ends were trimmed by 4 bases and 2 bases, with 12 bases remaining between them. This CDR3 is 15 amino acids long. Germline loops: CDR1 LGHDT, CDR2 YNNKEL (reference sequence). The CDR3 region is CASSPRTGSKNIQYF. Here the CDR3 DNA reads TGTGCCAGCAGCCCCAGGACGGGGTCCAAAAACATTCAGTACTTC.

This clonotype was counted between two and nine times. V usage is TRBV30 and J usage is TRBJ2-1; D ambiguous. The germline gives CDR1 GTSNPN, CDR2 SVGIG (reference sequence). Trimming removed 3 bases from V and 5 bases from J, with 8 bases in between. This CDR3 is 12 amino acids long. The DNA for the CDR3 is TGTGCCTGGAGCGGCCGGGACAATGAGCAGTTCTTC. As protein: CAWSGRDNEQFF.

This chain joins TRBV4-1 and TRBJ2-2; tentative D call: TRBD2 (7 bases). Trimming left V 7 bases short and J 3 bases short, with 15 bases between. Per the germline V gene, CDR1 is MGHRA and CDR2 is YSYEKL. This CDR3 has 15 residues. The DNA of the CDR3 is TGCGCCAGCACCCTCAGGGGAGGGGACACCGGGGAGCTGTTTTTT. Its translation: CASTLRGGDTGELFF.

The genes are TRBV5-1 and TRBJ2-3; a weak D match, TRBD2 (5 bases). The germline gives CDR1 SGHRS, CDR2 YFSETQ. The CDR3 sequence is 16 residues long. Trimming removed 5 bases from V and 1 base from J, with 17 bases in between. CDR3 sequence: CASSPPRNGGTDTQYF. The CDR3 DNA sequence: TGCGCCAGCAGTCCCCCTCGGAACGGGGGCACAGATACGCAGTATTTT.

This clonotype was detected a few times. V is TRBV19 and J is TRBJ1-2; a possible D gene is TRBD1 (6 bases). Germline V gene lookup returns CDR1 LNHDA and CDR2 SQIVND (reference sequence). The CDR3 contains 14 residues. Trimming cost V 9 bases and J 2 bases, with 16 bases left between them. The CDR3 DNA sequence: TGTGCCAGCTACAAAAAGACAGGAAACTATGGCTACACCTTC. Protein sequence: CASYKKTGNYGYTF.

The V call is TRBV2, the J call TRBJ2-7, with D possibly being TRBD1 or TRBD2 (5 bases each). The CDR3 contains 12 residues. The V gene lost 6 bases and the J gene lost 4 bases, with 10 bases spanning the gap. The germline gives CDR1 SNHLY, CDR2 FYNNEI. CDR3 sequence: CASRSREYEQYV. For the CDR3, the DNA is TGTGCCAGCAGGTCCAGGGAGTACGAGCAGTACGTC.

Many counts were recorded for this clonotype. The chain is built from TRBV10-3 and TRBJ2-6, with 11 bases that match TRBD1. J was trimmed by 1 base and V by 6 bases; bases with no gene match: 2. The CDR3 is 16 residues long. Germline values: CDR1 ENHRY, CDR2 SYGVKD. CDR3 amino acids: CAISGTGGSGANVLTF. CDR3 DNA: TGTGCCATCAGCGGGACAGGGGGATCTGGGGCCAACGTCCTGACTTTC.

This clonotype was found many times. The V and J genes are TRBV9 and TRBJ2-1; 14 nucleotides agree with TRBD2. Germline values: CDR1 SGDLS, CDR2 YYNGEE. This CDR3 is built from 16 residues. The junction had 9 bases not matched to a gene; V was cut back by 4 bases and J by 9 bases. This CDR3 is CASSPGTSGGLGEQFF. The CDR3 DNA reads TGTGCCAGCAGCCCGGGGACTAGCGGGGGATTAGGTGAGCAGTTCTTC.

This clonotype was picked up many times. V usage is TRBV7-3 and J usage is TRBJ2-3; D is tentatively TRBD1 or TRBD2 (6 bases each). V gave up 0 bases and J gave up 0 bases, with 7 bases separating them. Looked up from germline, CDR1 is SGHTA and CDR2 is FQGTGA. This CDR3 contains 15 residues. CDR3: CASSLTGGSTDTQYF. The CDR3 DNA reads as TGTGCCAGCAGCTTAACAGGGGGGAGCACAGATACGCAGTATTTT.

V is TRBV9 and J is TRBJ2-2; maybe TRBD2 (7 bases). CDR1 SGDLS and CDR2 YYNGEE come from the germline V gene. V lost 0 bases to trimming and J lost 3 bases, with 15 bases between them. The CDR3 has 17 amino acids. The CDR3 sequence: CASSVGTRGLHTGELFF. CDR3 DNA: TGTGCCAGCAGCGTAGGGACCAGGGGACTACACACCGGGGAGCTGTTTTTT.

This clonotype was picked up a small number of times. The chain employs TRBV4-2 and TRBJ1-2; D is perhaps TRBD1 (5 bases). V lost 1 base to trimming and J lost 3 bases, with 12 bases between them. The CDR3 runs 15 residues. CDR1 is LGHNA and CDR2 is YNFKEQ in the germline V gene. The CDR3 loop reads CASSQGGRGYYGYTF. DNA of the CDR3: TGTGCCAGCAGCCAAGGCGGTAGGGGCTACTATGGCTACACCTTC.

This clonotype turned up a few times. The chain is built from TRBV5-6 and TRBJ2-7, with TRBD1 matching over 7 bases. V lost 4 bases, J lost 6 bases, and 10 bases stayed unmatched. Germline CDR1 and CDR2: SGHDT and YYEEEE. The CDR3 length is 14 residues. CDR3 sequence: CASSLDRDPSEQYV. The CDR3 DNA sequence: TGTGCCAGCAGCCTAGACAGGGACCCCTCCGAGCAGTACGTC.

This clonotype showed up just a few times. CDR3 region: CASSPRSGYEQYV. CDR3 sequence (DNA): TGTGCCAGCAGTCCCAGAAGTGGCTACGAGCAGTACGTC. This chain uses TRBV28 with TRBJ2-7; D not resolved. Germline assignment: CDR1 MDHEN and CDR2 SYDVKM. The V gene lost 5 bases and the J gene lost 3 bases, with 11 bases spanning the gap. This CDR3 region has 13 residues.

This clonotype appeared a few times. The V gene is TRBV12-3 or TRBV12-4, the J gene TRBJ2-3; 9 nucleotides agree with TRBD1. V lost 3 bases and J lost 5; bases outside the gene matches: 9. This CDR3 has 16 amino acids. The CDR3 loop is CASSLGTGISGDTQYF. CDR3 nucleotides: TGTGCCAGCAGTTTGGGGACAGGGATCTCAGGAGATACGCAGTATTTT.

This clonotype was counted at least ten times. The chain uses TRBV5-6 and TRBJ1-1; D unresolved. The CDR3 contains 14 residues. V was cut by 0 bases and J by 2 bases, with 8 bases left in between. Germline V gene lookup returns CDR1 SGHDT and CDR2 YYEEEE. The CDR3 protein is CASSLDNGNTEAFF. DNA of the CDR3: TGTGCCAGCAGCTTGGACAACGGTAACACTGAAGCTTTCTTT.